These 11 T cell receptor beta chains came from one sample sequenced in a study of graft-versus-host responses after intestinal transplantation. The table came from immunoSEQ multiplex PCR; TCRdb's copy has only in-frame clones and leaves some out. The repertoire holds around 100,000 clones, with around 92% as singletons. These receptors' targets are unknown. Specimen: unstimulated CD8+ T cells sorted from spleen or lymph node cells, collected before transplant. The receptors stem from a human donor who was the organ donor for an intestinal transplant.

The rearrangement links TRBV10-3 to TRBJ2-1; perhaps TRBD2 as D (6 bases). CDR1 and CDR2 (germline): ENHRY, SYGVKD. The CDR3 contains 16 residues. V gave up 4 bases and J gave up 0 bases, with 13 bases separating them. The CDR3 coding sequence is TGTGCCATCAGTGGAACTAGCACGAGCTCCTACAATGAGCAGTTCTTC. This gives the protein CAISGTSTSSYNEQFF.

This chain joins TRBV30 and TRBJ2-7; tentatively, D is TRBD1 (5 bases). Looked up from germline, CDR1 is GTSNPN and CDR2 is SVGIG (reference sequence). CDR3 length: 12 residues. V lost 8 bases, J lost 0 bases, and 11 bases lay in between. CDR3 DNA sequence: TGTGCCGCAGCAGGGTACTCCTACGAGCAGTACTTC. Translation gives CAAAGYSYEQYF.

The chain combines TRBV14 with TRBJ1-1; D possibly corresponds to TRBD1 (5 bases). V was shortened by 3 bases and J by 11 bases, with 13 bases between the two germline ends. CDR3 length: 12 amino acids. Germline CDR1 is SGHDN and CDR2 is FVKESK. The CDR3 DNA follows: TGTGCCAGCAGCCAGTCGGGACTCCGGGCTTTCTTT. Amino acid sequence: CASSQSGLRAFF. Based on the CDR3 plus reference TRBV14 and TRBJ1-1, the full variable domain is EAGVTQFPSHSVIEKGQTVTLRCDPISGHDNLYWYRRVMGKEIKFLLHFVKESKQDESGMPNNRFLAERTGGTYSTLKVQPAELEDSGVYFCASSQSGLRAFFGQGTRLTVV.

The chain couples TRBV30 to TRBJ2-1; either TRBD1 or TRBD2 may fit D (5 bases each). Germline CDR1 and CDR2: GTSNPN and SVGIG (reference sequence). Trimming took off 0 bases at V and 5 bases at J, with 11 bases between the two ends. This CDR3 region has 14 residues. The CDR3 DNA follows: TGTGCCTGGAGTGTAGGGGCGGGCGACAATGAGCAGTTCTTC. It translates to CAWSVGAGDNEQFF.

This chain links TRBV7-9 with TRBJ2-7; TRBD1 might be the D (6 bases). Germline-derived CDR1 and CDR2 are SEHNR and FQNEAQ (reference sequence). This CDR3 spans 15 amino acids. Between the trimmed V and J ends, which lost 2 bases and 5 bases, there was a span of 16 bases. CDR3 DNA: TGTGCCAGCAGCTTAAGGTCAGGGGAGTCCCACGAGCAGTACTTC. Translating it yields CASSLRSGESHEQYF.

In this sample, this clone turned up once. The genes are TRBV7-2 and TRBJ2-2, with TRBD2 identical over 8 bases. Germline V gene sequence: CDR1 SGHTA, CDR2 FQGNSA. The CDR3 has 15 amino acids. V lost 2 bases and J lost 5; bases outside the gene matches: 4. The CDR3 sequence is CASSLSGRGTGELFF. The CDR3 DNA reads TGTGCCAGCAGCTTAAGCGGGAGAGGTACCGGGGAGCTGTTTTTT.

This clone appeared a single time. This CDR3 is CASNPSGRTDTQYF. The CDR3 DNA sequence: TGTGCCAGCAACCCTAGCGGGAGGACAGATACGCAGTATTTT. The rearrangement uses TRBV13 and TRBJ2-3, with TRBD2 matching over 11 bases. This CDR3 is 14 amino acids long. V was clipped by 7 bases and J by 3 bases; unmatched bases: 3. Germline V gives CDR1 PRHDT, CDR2 FYEKMQ (reference sequence).

CDR3 DNA sequence: TGTGCCAGCAGCGGGACAGGGGATTTGAGAGATACGCAGTATTTT. Its protein product is CASSGTGDLRDTQYF. The V call is TRBV9, the J call TRBJ2-3; the match to TRBD1 covers 9 bases. Germline CDR1 SGDLS, CDR2 YYNGEE. Trimming took 3 bases from V and 5 from J; bases not matched to a gene: 7. This CDR3 comprises 15 residues.

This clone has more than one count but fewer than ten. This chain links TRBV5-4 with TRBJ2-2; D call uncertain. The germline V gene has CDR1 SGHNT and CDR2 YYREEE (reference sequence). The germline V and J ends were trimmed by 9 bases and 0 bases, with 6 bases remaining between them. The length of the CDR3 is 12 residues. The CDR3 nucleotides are TGTGCCACCCCCTCGAACACCGGGGAGCTGTTTTTT. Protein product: CATPSNTGELFF.

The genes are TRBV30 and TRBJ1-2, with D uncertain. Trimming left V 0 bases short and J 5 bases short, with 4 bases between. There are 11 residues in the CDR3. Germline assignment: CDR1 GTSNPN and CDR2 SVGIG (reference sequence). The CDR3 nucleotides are TGTGCCTGGAGTGTAGGGTATGGCTACACCTTC. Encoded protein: CAWSVGYGYTF.

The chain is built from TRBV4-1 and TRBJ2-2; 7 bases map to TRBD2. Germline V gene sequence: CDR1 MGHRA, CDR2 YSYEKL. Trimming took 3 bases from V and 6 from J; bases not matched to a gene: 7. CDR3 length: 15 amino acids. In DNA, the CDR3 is TGCGCCAGCAGCCATTCCGGGACTACCGCCGGGGAGCTGTTTTTT. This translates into CASSHSGTTAGELFF.